A single sample is the source of the 4 T cell receptor beta chains below, sequenced in a study of T cell responses to AZD1222 COVID-19 vaccine. Clones were read by immunoSEQ multiplex PCR, and TCRdb kept only the in-frame ones, dropping some. The sample lists 90,000 to 150,000 clones, roughly 86% occurring once. The sequencing here drew on peripheral blood, taken 28 days after the second AZD1222 dose. Receptors originate from an adult who received the AZD1222 COVID-19 vaccine.

V and J are TRBV30 and TRBJ1-2, with 7 bases fitting TRBD1. The CDR3 has 12 amino acids. Per the germline V gene, CDR1 is GTSNPN and CDR2 is SVGIG (reference sequence). The trim removed 5 bases at V and 3 bases at J, leaving 3 bases unmatched. CDR3 sequence: CAWGQEDYGYTF. DNA for the CDR3: TGTGCCTGGGGACAGGAGGACTATGGCTACACCTTC.

This clone is deemed medium-sized (0.01 to 0.1%). V gene TRBV7-9 combines with J gene TRBJ2-7; D is possibly TRBD1 or TRBD2 (5 bases each). Trimming shortened V by 3 bases and J by 4 bases, and 19 bases separated the two germline ends. Germline V gene sequence: CDR1 SEHNR, CDR2 FQNEAQ (reference sequence). The CDR3 spans 16 residues. In DNA, the CDR3 is TGTGCCAGCAGCTTCGGCCCGGGGCGGACCACTTACGAGCAGTACTTC. Protein: CASSFGPGRTTYEQYF. Full variable domain (missing parts from reference TRBV7-9 and TRBJ2-7): DTGVSQNPRHKITKRGQNVTFRCDPISEHNRLYWYRQTLGQGPEFLTYFQNEAQLEKSRLLSDRFSAERPKGSFSTLEIQRTEQGDSAMYLCASSFGPGRTTYEQYFGPGTRLTVT.

The chain couples TRBV10-3 to TRBJ1-6; D call uncertain. The germline gives CDR1 ENHRY, CDR2 SYGVKD. Trimming shortened V by 0 bases and J by 7 bases, and 7 bases separated the two germline ends. The CDR3 is 14 amino acids. The CDR3 nucleotides read TGTGCCATCAGTGAGTCGAGTGGGAATTCACCCCTCCACTTT. Translating gives CAISESSGNSPLHF.

The rearrangement links TRBV7-9 to TRBJ2-5, with D perhaps matching TRBD1 or TRBD2 (6 bases each). The V gene's germline CDR1 is SEHNR and CDR2 FQNEAQ (reference sequence). The CDR3 runs to 15 residues. V shed 5 bases and J shed 6 bases, with 19 bases lying between them. The CDR3 loop reads CASSPNFPGDKTQYF. The CDR3 DNA sequence: TGTGCCAGCAGCCCCAACTTTCCGGGGGACAAGACCCAGTACTTC.